The rows below give T cell receptor beta chains drawn from one sample of a study of T cell responses to AZD1222 COVID-19 vaccine. Repertoires were generated with immunoSEQ multiplex PCR, while TCRdb's copy carries only in-frame clones and drops some. Among roughly 100,000 clones listed, 70% to 90% were seen once. This sample comprised peripheral blood, obtained on day 0 of AZD1222 vaccination. The source is an adult in good health. Both conserved end residues are part of each CDR3. The D gene is left open where the match is weak. The size field is filled for only some rows; it gives once, few, many or a size class.

abundance	v_gene	d_gene	j_gene	CDR3nt	CDR3aa
.	TRBV5-1	TRBD1	TRBJ1-2	TGCGCCAGCAGCCCGGGGACAGCCCGCTATGGCTACACCTTC	CASSPGTARYGYTF
.	TRBV18	.	TRBJ2-1	TGTGCCAGCTCACCACTGGAACTAGTGGGGGGGCATGTTGAGCAGTTCTTC	CASSPLELVGGHVEQFF
.	TRBV11-2	TRBD1	TRBJ2-1	TGTGCCAGCAGCTTAGTACTAGGGGGCTGGTATGAGCAGTTCTTC	CASSLVLGGWYEQFF
.	TRBV2	TRBD1	TRBJ1-4	TGTGCCAGCACCGAAGGGACAGGGGGCAGAGAAAAACTGTTTTTT	CASTEGTGGREKLFF
.	TRBV30	.	TRBJ1-4	TGTGCCTGGAGTGTAGGGGGGACTAATGAAAAACTGTTTTTT	CAWSVGGTNEKLFF
.	TRBV27	.	TRBJ1-5	TGTGCCAGCAGTTTAGTGGGGAATCAGCCCCAGCATTTT	CASSLVGNQPQHF
.	TRBV19	.	TRBJ2-1	TGTGCCAGTAGTAGGACAGCCTACAATGAGCAGTTCTTC	CASSRTAYNEQFF
.	TRBV2	.	TRBJ2-1	TGTGCCAGCAGGGGAAGCGTCAATGAGCAGTTCTTC	CASRGSVNEQFF
.	TRBV9	.	TRBJ2-4	TGTGCCAGCAGCGAAGGTGGGGGAGCCGGGATCAAAAACATTCAGTACTTC	CASSEGGGAGIKNIQYF
.	TRBV2	.	TRBJ1-3	TGTGCCAGCCAGCCTGGATTCTCTGGAAACACCATATATTTT	CASQPGFSGNTIYF
medium-sized	TRBV20-1	.	TRBJ1-5	TGCAGTGCTAGTATCAGTTATAGCAATCAGCCCCAGCATTTT	CSASISYSNQPQHF
.	TRBV5-1	TRBD1	TRBJ1-4	TGCGCCAGCAGCTCGGGGACAGTTGAAACTAATGAAAAACTGTTTTTT	CASSSGTVETNEKLFF
.	TRBV5-5	TRBD1	TRBJ2-3	TGTGCCAGCAGCTCGGGACAGACCCCTACCACAGATACGCAGTATTTT	CASSSGQTPTTDTQYF
.	TRBV5-1	TRBD2	TRBJ2-7	TGCGCCAGCGGCGGGGGGACCGAGCAGTACTTC	CASGGGTEQYF
once	TRBV4-1	.	TRBJ1-5	TGCGCCAGCAGCCAGGATCCCGATCAGCCCCAGCATTTT	CASSQDPDQPQHF
.	TRBV6-2/TRBV6-3	TRBD1	TRBJ2-5	TGTGCCAGCAGTTACCCGACAGGGGAGAGGCTGGAGACCCAGTACTTC	CASSYPTGERLETQYF
.	TRBV9	.	TRBJ2-3	TGTGCCAGCAGCGTAGGTCTAGCCACAGATACGCAGTATTTT	CASSVGLATDTQYF
.	TRBV6-5	.	TRBJ2-3	TGTGCCAGCAGACAATTAGATACGCAGTATTTT	CASRQLDTQYF
.	TRBV27	TRBD1	TRBJ1-5	TGTGCCAGCAGTCCGGGACAGGGGGACGATCAGCCCCAGCATTTT	CASSPGQGDDQPQHF
.	TRBV13	.	TRBJ2-2	TGTGCCAGCAGCAAGTGGGGGCCCTACACCGGGGAGCTGTTTTTT	CASSKWGPYTGELFF
.	TRBV25-1	.	TRBJ2-7	TGTGCCAGCGACCACCAGGGCTACGAGCAGTACTTC	CASDHQGYEQYF
.	TRBV6-1	TRBD1	TRBJ1-2	TGTGCCAGCAGTGAACCGGGACAGGGGAATGGCTACACCTTC	CASSEPGQGNGYTF
once	TRBV2	.	TRBJ1-5	TGTGCCAGCAATGAGGAGGTTGGCAATCAGCCCCAGCATTTT	CASNEEVGNQPQHF
.	TRBV11-3	.	TRBJ2-2	TGTGCCAGCAGTGGGGGCCGGGTAGCCGGGGAGCTGTTTTTT	CASSGGRVAGELFF
.	TRBV7-8	.	TRBJ2-1	TGTGCCAGCAGCTTAGCGCCCAGAGACAATGAGCAGTTCTTC	CASSLAPRDNEQFF